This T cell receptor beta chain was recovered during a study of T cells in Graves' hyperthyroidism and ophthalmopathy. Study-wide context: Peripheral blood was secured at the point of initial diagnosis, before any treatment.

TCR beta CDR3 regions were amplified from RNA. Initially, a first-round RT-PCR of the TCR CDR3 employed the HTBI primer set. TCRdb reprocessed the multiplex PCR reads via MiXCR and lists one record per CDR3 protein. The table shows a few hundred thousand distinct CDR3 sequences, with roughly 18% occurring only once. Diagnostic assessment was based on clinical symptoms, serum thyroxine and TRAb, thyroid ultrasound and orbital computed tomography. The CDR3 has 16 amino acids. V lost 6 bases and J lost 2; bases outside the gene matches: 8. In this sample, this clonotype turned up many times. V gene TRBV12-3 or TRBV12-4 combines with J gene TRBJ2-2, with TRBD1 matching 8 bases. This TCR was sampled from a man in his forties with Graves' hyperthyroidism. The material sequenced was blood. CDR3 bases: TGTGCCAGCAGGTCAACCGGGACAGGAAACACCGGGGAGCTGTTTTTT. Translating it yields CASRSTGTGNTGELFF.